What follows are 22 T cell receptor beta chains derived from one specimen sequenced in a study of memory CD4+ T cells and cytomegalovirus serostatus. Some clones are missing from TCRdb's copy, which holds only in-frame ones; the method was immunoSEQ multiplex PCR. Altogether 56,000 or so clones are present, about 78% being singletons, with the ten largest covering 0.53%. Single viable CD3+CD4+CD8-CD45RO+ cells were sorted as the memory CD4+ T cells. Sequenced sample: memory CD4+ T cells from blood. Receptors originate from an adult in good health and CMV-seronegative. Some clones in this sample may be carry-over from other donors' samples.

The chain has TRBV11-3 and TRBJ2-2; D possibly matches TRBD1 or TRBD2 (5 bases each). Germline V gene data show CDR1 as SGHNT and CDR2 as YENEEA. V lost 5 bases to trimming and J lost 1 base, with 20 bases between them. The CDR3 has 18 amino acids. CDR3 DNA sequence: TGTGCCAGCAGCCAAAGGGTTTGGGGGAGCGGGAACACCGGGGAGCTGTTTTTT. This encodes CASSQRVWGSGNTGELFF.

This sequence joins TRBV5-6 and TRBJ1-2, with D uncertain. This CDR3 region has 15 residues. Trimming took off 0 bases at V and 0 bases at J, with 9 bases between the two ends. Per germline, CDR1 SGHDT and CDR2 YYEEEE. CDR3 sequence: CASSLGPQTNYGYTF. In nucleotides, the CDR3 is TGTGCCAGCAGCTTGGGACCCCAGACTAACTATGGCTACACCTTC.

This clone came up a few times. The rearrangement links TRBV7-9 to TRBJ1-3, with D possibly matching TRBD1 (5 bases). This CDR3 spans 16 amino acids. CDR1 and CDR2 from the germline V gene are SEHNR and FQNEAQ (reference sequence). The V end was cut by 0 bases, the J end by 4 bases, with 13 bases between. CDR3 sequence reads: CASSLAYKGRGNTIYF. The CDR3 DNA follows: TGTGCCAGCAGCTTAGCTTACAAGGGGAGAGGAAACACCATATATTTT.

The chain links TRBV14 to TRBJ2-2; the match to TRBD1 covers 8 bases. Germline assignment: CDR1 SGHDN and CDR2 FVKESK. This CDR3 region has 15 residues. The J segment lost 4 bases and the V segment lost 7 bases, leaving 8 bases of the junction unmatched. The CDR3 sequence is CASTRTGSGTGELFF. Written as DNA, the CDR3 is TGTGCCAGCACCAGGACAGGGTCGGGCACCGGGGAGCTGTTTTTT.

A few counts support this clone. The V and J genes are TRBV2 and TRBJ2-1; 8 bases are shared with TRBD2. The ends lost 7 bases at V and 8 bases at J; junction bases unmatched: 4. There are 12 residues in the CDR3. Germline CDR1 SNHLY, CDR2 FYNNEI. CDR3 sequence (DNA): TGTGCCAGCAATCCGGGAGGGTATGAGCAGTTCTTC. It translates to CASNPGGYEQFF. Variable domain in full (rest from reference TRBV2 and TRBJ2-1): EPEVTQTPSHQVTQMGQEVILRCVPISNHLYFYWYRQILGQKVEFLVSFYNNEISEKSEIFDDQFSVERPDGSNFTLKIRSTKLEDSAMYFCASNPGGYEQFFGPGTRLTVL.

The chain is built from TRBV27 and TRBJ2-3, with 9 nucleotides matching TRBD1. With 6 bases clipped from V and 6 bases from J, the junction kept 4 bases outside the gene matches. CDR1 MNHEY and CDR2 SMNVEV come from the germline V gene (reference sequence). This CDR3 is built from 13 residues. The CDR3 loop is CASRRTGVDTQYF. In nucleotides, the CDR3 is TGTGCCAGCAGGCGGACAGGGGTCGATACGCAGTATTTT.

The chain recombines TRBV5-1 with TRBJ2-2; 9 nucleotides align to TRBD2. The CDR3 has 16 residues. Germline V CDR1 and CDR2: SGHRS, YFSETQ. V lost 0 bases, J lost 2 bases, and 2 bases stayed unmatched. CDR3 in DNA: TGCGCCAGCAGCTTGGGCGGGAGGGCCAACACCGGGGAGCTGTTTTTT. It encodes CASSLGGRANTGELFF.

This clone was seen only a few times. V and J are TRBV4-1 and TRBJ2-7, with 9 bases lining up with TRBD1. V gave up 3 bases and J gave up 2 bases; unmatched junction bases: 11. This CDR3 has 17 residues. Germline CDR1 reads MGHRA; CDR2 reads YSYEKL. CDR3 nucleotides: TGCGCCAGCAGCCAGTTTCCCCCGGGACAGGGTCCCTACGAGCAGTACTTC. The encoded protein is CASSQFPPGQGPYEQYF.

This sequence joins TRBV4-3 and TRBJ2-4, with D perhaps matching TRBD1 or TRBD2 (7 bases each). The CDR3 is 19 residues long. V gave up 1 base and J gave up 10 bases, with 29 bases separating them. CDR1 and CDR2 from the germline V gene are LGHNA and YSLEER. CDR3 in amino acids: CASSQAYSGTVGFGGIQYF. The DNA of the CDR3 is TGCGCCAGCAGCCAAGCCTATTCCGGGACAGTTGGTTTCGGGGGGATTCAGTACTTC.

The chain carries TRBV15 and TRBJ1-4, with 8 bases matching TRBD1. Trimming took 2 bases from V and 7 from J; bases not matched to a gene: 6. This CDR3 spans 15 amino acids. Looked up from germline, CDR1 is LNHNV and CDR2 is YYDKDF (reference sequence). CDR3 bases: TGTGCCACCAGCAGACAGGGGGCGTACAGTGAAAAACTGTTTTTT. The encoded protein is CATSRQGAYSEKLFF.

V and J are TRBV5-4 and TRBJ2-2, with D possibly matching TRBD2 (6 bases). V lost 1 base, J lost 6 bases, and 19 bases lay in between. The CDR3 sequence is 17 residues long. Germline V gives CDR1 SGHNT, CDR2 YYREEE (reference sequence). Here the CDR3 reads CASSLSPGLSRAGELFF. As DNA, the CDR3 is TGTGCCAGCAGCTTGTCGCCGGGACTTTCCCGGGCCGGGGAGCTGTTTTTT.

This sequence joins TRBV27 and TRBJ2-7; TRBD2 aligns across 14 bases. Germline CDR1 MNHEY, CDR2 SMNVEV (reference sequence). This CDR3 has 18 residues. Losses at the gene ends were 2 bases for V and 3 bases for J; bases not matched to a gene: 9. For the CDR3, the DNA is TGTGCCAGCAGTTTAAAGCCCGGGGGGACTAGCGGGAGCTACGAGCAGTACTTC. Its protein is CASSLKPGGTSGSYEQYF.

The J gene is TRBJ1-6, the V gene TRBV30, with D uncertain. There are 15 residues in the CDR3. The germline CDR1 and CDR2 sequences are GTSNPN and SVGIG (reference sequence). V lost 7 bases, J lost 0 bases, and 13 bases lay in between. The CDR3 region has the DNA TGTGCCTCCCGTCTGACGAGCTCCTATAATTCACCCCTCCACTTT. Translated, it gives CASRLTSSYNSPLHF. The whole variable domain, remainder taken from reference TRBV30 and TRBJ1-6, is SQTIHQWPATLVQPVGSPLSLECTVEGTSNPNLYWYRQAAGRGLQLLFYSVGIGQISSEVPQNLSASRPQDRQFILSSKKLLLSDSGFYLCASRLTSSYNSPLHFGNGTRLTVT.

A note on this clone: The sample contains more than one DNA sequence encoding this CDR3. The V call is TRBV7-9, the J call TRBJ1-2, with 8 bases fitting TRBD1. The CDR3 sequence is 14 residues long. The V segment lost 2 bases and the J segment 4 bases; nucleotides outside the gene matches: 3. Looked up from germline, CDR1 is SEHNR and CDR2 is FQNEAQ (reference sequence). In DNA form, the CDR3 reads TGTGCCAGCAGCTTATTGGGACAGGCCTATGGCTACACCTTC. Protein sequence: CASSLLGQAYGYTF. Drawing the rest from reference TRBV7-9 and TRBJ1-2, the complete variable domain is DTGVSQNPRHKITKRGQNVTFRCDPISEHNRLYWYRQTLGQGPEFLTYFQNEAQLEKSRLLSDRFSAERPKGSFSTLEIQRTEQGDSAMYLCASSLLGQAYGYTFGSGTRLTVV.

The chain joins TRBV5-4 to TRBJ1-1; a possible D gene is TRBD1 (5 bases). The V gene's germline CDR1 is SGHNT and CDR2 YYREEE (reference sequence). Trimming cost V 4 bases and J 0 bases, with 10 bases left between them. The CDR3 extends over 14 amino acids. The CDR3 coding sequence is TGTGCCAGCAGCAGGGGACTCATGAACACTGAAGCTTTCTTT. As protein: CASSRGLMNTEAFF.

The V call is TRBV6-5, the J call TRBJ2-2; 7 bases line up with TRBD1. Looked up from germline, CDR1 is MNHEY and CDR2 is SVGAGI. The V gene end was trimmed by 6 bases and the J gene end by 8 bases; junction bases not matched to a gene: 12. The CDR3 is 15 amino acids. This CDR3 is CASRLTNRGSGELFF. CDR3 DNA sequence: TGTGCCAGCAGGCTAACAAACAGGGGTTCGGGGGAGCTGTTTTTT.

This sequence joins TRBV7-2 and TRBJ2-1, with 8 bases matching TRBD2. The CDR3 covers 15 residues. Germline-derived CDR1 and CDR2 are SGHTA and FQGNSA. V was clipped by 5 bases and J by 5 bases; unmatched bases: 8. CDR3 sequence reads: CASSPRTSGNNEQFF. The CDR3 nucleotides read TGTGCCAGCAGCCCGCGAACTAGCGGCAACAATGAGCAGTTCTTC. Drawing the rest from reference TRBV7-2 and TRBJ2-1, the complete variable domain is GAGVSQSPSNKVTEKGKDVELRCDPISGHTALYWYRQSLGQGLEFLIYFQGNSAPDKSGLPSDRFSAERTGGSVSTLTIQRTQQEDSAVYLCASSPRTSGNNEQFFGPGTRLTVL.

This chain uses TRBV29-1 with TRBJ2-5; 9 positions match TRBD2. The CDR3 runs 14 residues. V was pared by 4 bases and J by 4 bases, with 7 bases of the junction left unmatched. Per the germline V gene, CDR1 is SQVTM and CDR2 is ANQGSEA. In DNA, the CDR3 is TGCAGCGTTGGCGCGGGAGGGATGGGAGAGACCCAGTACTTC. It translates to CSVGAGGMGETQYF. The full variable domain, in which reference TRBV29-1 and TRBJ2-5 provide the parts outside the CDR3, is SAVISQKPSRDICQRGTSLTIQCQVDSQVTMMFWYRQQPGQSLTLIATANQGSEATYESGFVIDKFPISRPNLTFSTLTVSNMSPEDSSIYLCSVGAGGMGETQYFGPGTRLLVL.

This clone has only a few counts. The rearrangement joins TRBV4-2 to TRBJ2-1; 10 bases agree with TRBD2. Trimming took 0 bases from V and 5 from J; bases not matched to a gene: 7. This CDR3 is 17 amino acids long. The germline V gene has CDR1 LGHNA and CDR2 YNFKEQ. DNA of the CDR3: TGTGCCAGCAGCCAAGATTGGGTCACTAGCGGGAACAATGAGCAGTTCTTC. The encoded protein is CASSQDWVTSGNNEQFF.

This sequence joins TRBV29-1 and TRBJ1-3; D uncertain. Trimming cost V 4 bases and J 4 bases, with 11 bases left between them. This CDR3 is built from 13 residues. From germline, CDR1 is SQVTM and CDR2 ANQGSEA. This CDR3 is CSVAGRFGNTIYF. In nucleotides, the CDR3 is TGCAGCGTTGCCGGGCGGTTCGGAAACACCATATATTTT.

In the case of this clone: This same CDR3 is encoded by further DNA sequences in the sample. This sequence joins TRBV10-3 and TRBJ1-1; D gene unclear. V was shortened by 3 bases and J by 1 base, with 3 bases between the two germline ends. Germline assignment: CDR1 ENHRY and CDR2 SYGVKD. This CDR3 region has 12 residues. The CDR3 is CAISDRNTEAFF. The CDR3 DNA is TGTGCCATCAGTGACAGGAACACTGAAGCTTTCTTT.

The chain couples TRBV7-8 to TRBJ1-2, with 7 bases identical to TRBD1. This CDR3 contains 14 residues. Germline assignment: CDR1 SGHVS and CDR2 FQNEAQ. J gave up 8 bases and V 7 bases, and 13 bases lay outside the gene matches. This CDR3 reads CASTPLRDSGGYTF. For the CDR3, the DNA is TGTGCCAGCACCCCACTCCGGGACAGCGGCGGCTACACCTTC.